This T cell receptor (beta chain) emerged from a study of blood T cell repertoires in COVID-19 (TCRdb year 2020). Context from the whole study: Collaborator samples came from the United States, Italy and Spain and covered acute and convalescent phases of COVID-19. The material from the prospective study consisted of cDNA or gDNA derived from T cells, B-cell-depleted T cells, or PBMCs. The dataset comprised deeply sampled blood TCRbeta repertoires from subjects exposed to, actively infected with, or recovered from COVID-19. A freely available public database, intended as a resource for researchers studying the immune response to SARS-CoV-2, is where the repertoires were released. The samples were drawn from two sources: the first 160 participants of the ongoing ImmuneRACE study, and 1,000 to 1,500 subjects contributed by 6 global collaborators. Nearly every sample came with metadata listing a de-identified subject ID, COVID-19 status, age in years and sex. Where HLA class I and class II types were available, the types were taken from metadata supplied by the sample provider, not from assay-based typing. The paper's findings and limits, for the study overall: The quantity of clinical and demographic metadata differed by source and by participant and was supplied without curation.

TCRbeta CDR3 regions were amplified from genomic DNA by means of the immunoSEQ Assay, a bias-controlled multiplex PCR. From the authors' description of their analysis: The number of nucleated cells in each sample was estimated by amplification of reference gene primers within the assay. To quantify the absolute abundance of each unique TCRbeta CDR3 rearrangement, sequence reads were collapsed and filtered. For each sample, productive Simpson clonality was calculated as the square root of Simpson's diversity index across productive rearrangements. The table comes from immuneACCESS by way of TCRdb, which keeps in-frame sequences with V and J called. Part of the clones is missing from these tables; in studies checked, under half for an unresolved V gene and the rest for unknown reasons. V and J calls and clone size are those listed in that table; D and trimming were worked out from the DNA. This sample lists around 180,000 clones; around 89% were detected once. Of the sample, 20% to 30% falls within the top ten clones.

Whole blood was collected in K2EDTA tubes by collaborating institutions according to the institutions' own protocols. For TCRbeta analysis, collaborator samples were shipped as frozen whole blood, as isolated PBMCs, or as DNA extracted from either sample type. CDR1 and CDR2 were assigned from the germline V gene (reference sequence) as SEHNR and FQNEAQ. From the cysteine through the phenylalanine, the CDR3 covers 15 amino acids. The DNA shown is the 45-base CDR3, in frame from base 1. V loses 5 bases of germline sequence and J loses 8 bases, and the interval between the two ends is 18 bases. This clone occurred once. No antigen is known for it. No base quality information exists; no much larger clone differs at one position.

The sequenced material came from peripheral blood. The sequence derives from a man aged 55 to 69 with acute or convalescent COVID-19. The rearranged segments are TRBV7-9 and TRBJ1-4, and the D gene may be TRBD1, 6 bases matching. In nucleotide form, the sequence is TGTGCCAGCAGCCGCCAAGGGGGGGCGGGGGAAAAACTGTTTTTT. It encodes CASSRQGGAGEKLFF.